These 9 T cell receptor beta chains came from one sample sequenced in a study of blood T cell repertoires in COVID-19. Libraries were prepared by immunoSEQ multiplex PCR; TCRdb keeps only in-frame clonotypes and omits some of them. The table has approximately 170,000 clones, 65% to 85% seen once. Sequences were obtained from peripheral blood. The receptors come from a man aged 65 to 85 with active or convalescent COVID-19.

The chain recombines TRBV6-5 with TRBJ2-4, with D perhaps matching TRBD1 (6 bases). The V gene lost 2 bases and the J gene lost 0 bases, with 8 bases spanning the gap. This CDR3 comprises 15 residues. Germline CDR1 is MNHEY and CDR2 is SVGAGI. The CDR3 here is CASSYGQLAKNIQYF. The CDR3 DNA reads TGTGCCAGCAGTTACGGACAGCTAGCCAAAAACATTCAGTACTTC.

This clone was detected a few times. CDR3 sequence (DNA): TGTGCCACCAGTGATTTGAGGGGGAACACCGGGGAGCTGTTTTTT. Protein: CATSDLRGNTGELFF. This chain uses TRBV24-1 with TRBJ2-2; TRBD1 might be the D (5 bases). CDR3 length: 15 residues. Germline CDR1 is KGHDR and CDR2 is SFDVKD. The V end lost 0 bases, the J end lost 1 base, and 5 bases lay between the germline ends.

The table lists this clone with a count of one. CDR3 in amino acids: CASSSLGAEIISGDTQYF. DNA of the CDR3: TGCGCCAGCAGCTCGCTGGGGGCGGAGATTATATCAGGAGATACGCAGTATTTT. The chain has TRBV5-1 and TRBJ2-3; possibly TRBD1 for D (6 bases). The germline V gene encodes CDR1 SGHRS and CDR2 YFSETQ. V lost 3 bases and J 5 bases, leaving 25 bases between the germline ends. This CDR3 spans 18 amino acids.

This chain's CDR3 is CATSRGLPLSGTGTQETQYF. As DNA, the CDR3 is TGTGCCACCAGCAGAGGCCTGCCTCTATCCGGGACAGGGACCCAAGAGACCCAGTACTTC. The chain couples TRBV15 to TRBJ2-5; 9 bases align to TRBD1. This CDR3 is 20 amino acids long. Per the germline V gene, CDR1 is LNHNV and CDR2 is YYDKDF (reference sequence). V was pared by 1 base and J by 1 base, with 16 bases of the junction left unmatched.

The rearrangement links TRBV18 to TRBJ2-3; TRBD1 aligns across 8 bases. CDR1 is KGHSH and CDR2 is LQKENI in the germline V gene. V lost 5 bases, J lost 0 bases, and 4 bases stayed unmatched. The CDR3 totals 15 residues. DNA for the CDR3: TGTGCCAGCTCAGCAAGACAGGGGAGCACAGATACGCAGTATTTT. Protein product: CASSARQGSTDTQYF. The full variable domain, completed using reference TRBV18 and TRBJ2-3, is NAGVMQNPRHLVRRRGQEARLRCSPMKGHSHVYWYRQLPEEGLKFMVYLQKENIIDESGMPKERFSAEFPKEGPSILRIQQVVRGDSAAYFCASSARQGSTDTQYFGPGTRLTVL.

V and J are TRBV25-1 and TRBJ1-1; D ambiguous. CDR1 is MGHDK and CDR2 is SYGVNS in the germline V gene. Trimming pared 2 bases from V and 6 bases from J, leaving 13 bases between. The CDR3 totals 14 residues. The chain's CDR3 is CASSEMGRVAEAFF. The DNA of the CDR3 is TGTGCCAGCAGTGAAATGGGCCGAGTCGCTGAAGCTTTCTTT.

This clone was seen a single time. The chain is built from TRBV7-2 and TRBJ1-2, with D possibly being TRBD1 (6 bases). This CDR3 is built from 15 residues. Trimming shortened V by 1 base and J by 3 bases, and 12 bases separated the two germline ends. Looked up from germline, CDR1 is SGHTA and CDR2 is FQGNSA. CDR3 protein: CASSLGGDMDYGYTF. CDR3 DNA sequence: TGTGCCAGCAGCTTAGGAGGGGACATGGACTATGGCTACACCTTC.

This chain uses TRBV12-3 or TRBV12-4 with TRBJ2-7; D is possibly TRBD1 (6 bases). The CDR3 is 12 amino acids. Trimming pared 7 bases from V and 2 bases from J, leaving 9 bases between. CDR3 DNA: TGTGCCAGCAATACAGGGCCCTACGAGCAGTACTTC. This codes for CASNTGPYEQYF.

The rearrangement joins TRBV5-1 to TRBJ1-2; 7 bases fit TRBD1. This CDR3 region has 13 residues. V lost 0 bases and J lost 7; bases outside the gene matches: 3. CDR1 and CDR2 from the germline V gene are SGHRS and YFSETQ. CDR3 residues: CASSLGQGIGYTF. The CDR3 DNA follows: TGCGCCAGCAGCTTGGGACAGGGTATTGGCTACACCTTC. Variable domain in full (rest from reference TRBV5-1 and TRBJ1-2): KAGVTQTPRYLIKTRGQQVTLSCSPISGHRSVSWYQQTPGQGLQFLFEYFSETQRNKGNFPGRFSGRQFSNSRSEMNVSTLELGDSALYLCASSLGQGIGYTFGSGTRLTVV.